In its sample, the clone carrying this T cell receptor (beta chain) was seen a few times. No antigen is known for it. The isolated RNA, all of it, was reverse transcribed, so expressed TCRB transcripts were what got sequenced. The table came from immunoSEQ multiplex PCR; TCRdb's copy has only in-frame clones and leaves some out. The data hold 550,000 to 850,000 clones, with 13% observed a single time. The CDR3 has 16 amino acids. Germline V gene data show CDR1 as LNHDA and CDR2 as SQIVND (reference sequence). V shed 5 bases and J 1 base; nucleotides not matched to a gene: 7. The data were taken from a study of beta chain features in type 1 diabetes. Study-wide results and caveats: Among patients with Type 1 diabetes, TCRB CDR3s were moderately but significantly shorter in every one of the four CD4+ subsets.

The sequence came from a man between 18 and 29 years old with type 1 diabetes. Sequencing input: naive CD4+ T cells from blood. The V gene is TRBV19, the J gene TRBJ2-2; 7 bases match TRBD1. CDR3: CASSERDRMNTGELFF. CDR3 in DNA: TGTGCCAGTAGTGAAAGGGACAGAATGAACACCGGGGAGCTGTTTTTT.